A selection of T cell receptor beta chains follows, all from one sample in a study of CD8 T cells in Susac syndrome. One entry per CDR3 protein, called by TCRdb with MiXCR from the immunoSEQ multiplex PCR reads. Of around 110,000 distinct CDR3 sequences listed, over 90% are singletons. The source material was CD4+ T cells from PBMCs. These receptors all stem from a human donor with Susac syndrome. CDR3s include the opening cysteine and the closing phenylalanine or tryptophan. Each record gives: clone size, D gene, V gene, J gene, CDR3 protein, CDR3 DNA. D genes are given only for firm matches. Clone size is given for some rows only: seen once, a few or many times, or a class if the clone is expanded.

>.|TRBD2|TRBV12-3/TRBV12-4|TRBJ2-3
CASGQREGPDTQYF
TGTGCCAGCGGTCAGCGGGAGGGCCCTGATACGCAGTATTTT
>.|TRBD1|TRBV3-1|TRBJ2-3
CASSPRPGTVSRPQYF
TGTGCCAGCAGCCCCCGTCCCGGGACAGTCTCCCGTCCGCAGTATTTT
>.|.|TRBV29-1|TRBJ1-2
CSVVLLAVYGYTF
TGCAGCGTTGTTTTATTGGCTGTCTATGGCTACACCTTC
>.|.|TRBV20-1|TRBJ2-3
CSATSDSTDTQYF
TGCAGTGCTACCAGCGACAGCACAGATACGCAGTATTTT
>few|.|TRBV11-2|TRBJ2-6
CASLRGANVLTF
TGTGCCAGCTTACGAGGGGCCAACGTCCTGACTTTC
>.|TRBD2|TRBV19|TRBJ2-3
CASKRGERTDTQYF
TGTGCCAGTAAGCGGGGGGAGAGGACAGATACGCAGTATTTT
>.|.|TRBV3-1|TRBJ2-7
CASSQDGLAYEQYF
TGTGCCAGCAGCCAAGATGGCCTAGCCTACGAGCAGTACTTC
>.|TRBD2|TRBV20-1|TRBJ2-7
CSAFLAGGPYEQYF
TGCAGTGCCTTTCTAGCGGGAGGGCCCTACGAGCAGTACTTC
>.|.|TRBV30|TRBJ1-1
CAWSVTGYTEAFF
TGTGCCTGGAGCGTCACGGGGTACACTGAAGCTTTCTTT
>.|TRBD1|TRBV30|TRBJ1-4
CAWGQGSEKLFF
TGTGCCTGGGGACAGGGGTCTGAAAAACTGTTTTTT
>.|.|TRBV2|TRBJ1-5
CASSGSSNQPQHF
TGTGCCAGCAGTGGTTCTAGCAATCAGCCCCAGCATTTT